This T cell receptor beta chain was documented in a study of blood T cell repertoires in COVID-19. Overall study context: Sites across the United States, Italy and Spain contributed samples from acute and convalescent COVID-19. The cDNA or gDNA used as material had been derived from T cells, B-cell-depleted T cells, or PBMCs.

Germline loops: CDR1 SEHNR, CDR2 FQNEAQ (reference sequence). The CDR3 contains 14 residues. V was shortened by 5 bases and J by 3 bases, with 14 bases between the two germline ends. Sequenced by immunoSEQ multiplex PCR; TCRdb stores in-frame clones only, minus some. The sample includes about 240,000 clones, roughly four fifths seen only once; the top ten take approximately 2%. The sequence was obtained from a man younger than 40 who had recovered from COVID-19. V is TRBV7-9 and J is TRBJ2-7; the D gene is possibly TRBD1 (6 bases). Sequenced sample: peripheral blood. CDR3 coding DNA: TGTGCCAGCAGCCCCGTGGGACAAGTCTACGAGCAGTACTTC. Translating it yields CASSPVGQVYEQYF.